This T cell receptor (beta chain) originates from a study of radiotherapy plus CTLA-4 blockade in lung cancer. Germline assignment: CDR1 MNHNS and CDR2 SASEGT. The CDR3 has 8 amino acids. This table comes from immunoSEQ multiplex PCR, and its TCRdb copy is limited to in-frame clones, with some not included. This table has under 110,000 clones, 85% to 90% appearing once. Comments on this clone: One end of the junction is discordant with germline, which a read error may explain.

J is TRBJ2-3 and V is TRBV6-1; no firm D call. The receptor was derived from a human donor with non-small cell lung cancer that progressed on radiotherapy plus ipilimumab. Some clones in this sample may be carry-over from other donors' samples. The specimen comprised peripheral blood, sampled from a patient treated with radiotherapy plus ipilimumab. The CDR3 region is CASSERLF. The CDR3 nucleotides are TGTGCCAGCAGTGAAAGACTTTTT.